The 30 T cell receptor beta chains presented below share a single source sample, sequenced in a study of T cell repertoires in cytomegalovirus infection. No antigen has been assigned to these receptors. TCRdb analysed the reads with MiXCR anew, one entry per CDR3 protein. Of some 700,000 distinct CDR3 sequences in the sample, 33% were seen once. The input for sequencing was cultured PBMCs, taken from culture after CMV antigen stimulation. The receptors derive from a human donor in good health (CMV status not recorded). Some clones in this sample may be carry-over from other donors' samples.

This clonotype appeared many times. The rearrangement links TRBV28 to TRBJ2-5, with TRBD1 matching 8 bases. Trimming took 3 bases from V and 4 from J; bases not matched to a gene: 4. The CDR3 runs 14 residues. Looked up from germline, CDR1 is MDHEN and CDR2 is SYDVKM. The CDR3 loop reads CASSFGTGRETQYF. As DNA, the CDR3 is TGTGCCAGCAGTTTTGGGACAGGTAGAGAGACCCAGTACTTC.

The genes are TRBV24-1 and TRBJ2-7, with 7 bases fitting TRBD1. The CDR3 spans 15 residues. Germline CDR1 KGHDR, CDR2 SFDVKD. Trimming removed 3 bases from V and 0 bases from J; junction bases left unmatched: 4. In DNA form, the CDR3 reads TGTGCCACCAGTGATCCAGGACAGGACTCCTACGAGCAGTACTTC. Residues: CATSDPGQDSYEQYF.

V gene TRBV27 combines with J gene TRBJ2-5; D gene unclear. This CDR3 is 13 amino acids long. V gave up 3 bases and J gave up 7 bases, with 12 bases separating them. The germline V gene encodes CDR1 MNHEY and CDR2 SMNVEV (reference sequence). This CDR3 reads CASSFGVGGTQYF. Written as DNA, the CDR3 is TGTGCCAGCAGTTTCGGCGTCGGTGGGACCCAGTACTTC.

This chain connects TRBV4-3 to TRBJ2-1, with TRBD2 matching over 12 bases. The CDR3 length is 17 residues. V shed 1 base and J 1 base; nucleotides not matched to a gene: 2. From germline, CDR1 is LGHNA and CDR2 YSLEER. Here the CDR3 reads CASSQGTSGTSYNEQFF. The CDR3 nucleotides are TGCGCCAGCAGCCAAGGGACTAGCGGGACATCCTACAATGAGCAGTTCTTC.

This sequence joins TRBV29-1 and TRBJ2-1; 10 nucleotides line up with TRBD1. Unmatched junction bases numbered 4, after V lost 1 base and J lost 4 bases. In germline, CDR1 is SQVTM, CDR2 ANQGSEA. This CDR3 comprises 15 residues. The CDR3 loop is CSVEGGTGVYNEQFF. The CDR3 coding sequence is TGCAGCGTTGAAGGTGGGACAGGGGTTTACAATGAGCAGTTCTTC.

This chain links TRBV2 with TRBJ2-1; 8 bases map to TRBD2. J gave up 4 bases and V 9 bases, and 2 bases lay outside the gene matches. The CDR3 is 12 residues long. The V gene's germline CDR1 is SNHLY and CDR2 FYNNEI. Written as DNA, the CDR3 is TGTGCCAGTAGCGGGGCTTACAATGAGCAGTTCTTC. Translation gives CASSGAYNEQFF.

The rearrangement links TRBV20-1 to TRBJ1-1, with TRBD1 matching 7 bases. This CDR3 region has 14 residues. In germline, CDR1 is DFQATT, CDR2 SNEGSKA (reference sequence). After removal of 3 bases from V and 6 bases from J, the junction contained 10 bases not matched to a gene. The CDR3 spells CSARDDRAEAEAFF. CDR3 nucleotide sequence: TGCAGTGCTAGGGATGACAGGGCGGAGGCTGAAGCTTTCTTT.

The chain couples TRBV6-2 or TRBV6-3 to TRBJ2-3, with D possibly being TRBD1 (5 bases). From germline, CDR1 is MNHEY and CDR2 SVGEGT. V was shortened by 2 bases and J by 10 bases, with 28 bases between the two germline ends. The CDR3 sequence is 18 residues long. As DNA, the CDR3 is TGTGCCAGCAGTTACCTGGCAGGCCAGGGAATACCCCACCACTCGCAGTATTTT. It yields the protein CASSYLAGQGIPHHSQYF.

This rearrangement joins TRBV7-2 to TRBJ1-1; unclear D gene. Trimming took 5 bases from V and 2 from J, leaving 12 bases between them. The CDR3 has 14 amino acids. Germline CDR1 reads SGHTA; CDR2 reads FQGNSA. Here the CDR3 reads CASSASIDNTEAFF. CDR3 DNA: TGTGCCAGCAGCGCCAGTATAGACAACACTGAAGCTTTCTTT.

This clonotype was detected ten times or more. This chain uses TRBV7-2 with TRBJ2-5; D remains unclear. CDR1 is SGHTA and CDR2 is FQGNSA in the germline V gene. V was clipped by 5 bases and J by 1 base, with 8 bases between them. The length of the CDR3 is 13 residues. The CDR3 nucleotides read TGTGCCAGCAGCCCGACGCCCCAAGAGACCCAGTACTTC. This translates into CASSPTPQETQYF.

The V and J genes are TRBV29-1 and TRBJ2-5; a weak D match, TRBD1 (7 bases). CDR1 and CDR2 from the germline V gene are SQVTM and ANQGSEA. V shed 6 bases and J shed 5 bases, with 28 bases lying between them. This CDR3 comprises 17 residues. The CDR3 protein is CSVNGLKGAPGRETQYF. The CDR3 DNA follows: TGCAGCGTCAACGGCTTAAAGGGGGCCCCAGGGAGGGAGACCCAGTACTTC.

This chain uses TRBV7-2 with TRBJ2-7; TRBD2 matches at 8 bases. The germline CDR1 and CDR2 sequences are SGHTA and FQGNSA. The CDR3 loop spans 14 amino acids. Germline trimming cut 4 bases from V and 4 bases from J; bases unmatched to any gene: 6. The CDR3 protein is CASSSQGGGYEQYF. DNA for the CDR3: TGTGCCAGCAGCTCCCAGGGCGGGGGGTACGAGCAGTACTTC.

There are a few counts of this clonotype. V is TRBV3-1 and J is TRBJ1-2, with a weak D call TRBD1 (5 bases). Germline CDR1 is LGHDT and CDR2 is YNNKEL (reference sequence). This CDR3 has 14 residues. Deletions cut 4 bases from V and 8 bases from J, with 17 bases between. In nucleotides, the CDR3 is TGTGCCAGCAGCCCCGCAGATCAGGGCCGAGGCTACACCTTC. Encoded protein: CASSPADQGRGYTF.

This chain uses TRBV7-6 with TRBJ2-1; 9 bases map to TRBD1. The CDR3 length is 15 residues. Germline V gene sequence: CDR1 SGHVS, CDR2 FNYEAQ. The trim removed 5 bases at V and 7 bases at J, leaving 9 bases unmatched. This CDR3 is CASSESGTGTNEQFF. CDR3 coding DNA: TGTGCCAGCAGCGAATCCGGGACAGGGACGAATGAGCAGTTCTTC.

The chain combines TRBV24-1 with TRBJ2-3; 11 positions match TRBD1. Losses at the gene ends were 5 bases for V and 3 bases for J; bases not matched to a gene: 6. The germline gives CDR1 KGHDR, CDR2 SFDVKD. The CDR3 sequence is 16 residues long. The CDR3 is CATSASGQGATDTQYF. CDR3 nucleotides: TGTGCCACCAGTGCCTCAGGACAGGGGGCAACAGATACGCAGTATTTT.

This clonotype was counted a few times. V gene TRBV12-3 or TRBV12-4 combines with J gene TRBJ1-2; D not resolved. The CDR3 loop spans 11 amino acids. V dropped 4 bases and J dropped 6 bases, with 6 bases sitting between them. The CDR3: CASSWADGYTF. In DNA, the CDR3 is TGTGCCAGCAGTTGGGCAGATGGCTACACCTTC.

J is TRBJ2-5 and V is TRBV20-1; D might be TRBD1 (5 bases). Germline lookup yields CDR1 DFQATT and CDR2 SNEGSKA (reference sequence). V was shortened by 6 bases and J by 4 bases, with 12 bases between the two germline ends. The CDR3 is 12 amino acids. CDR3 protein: CSAQGPGETQYF. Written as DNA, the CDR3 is TGCAGTGCCCAGGGCCCGGGAGAGACCCAGTACTTC.

CDR3 DNA: TGTGCCAGCAGCTTAGGAAGGGATAACACAGATACGCAGTATTTT. It yields the protein CASSLGRDNTDTQYF. The chain is built from TRBV7-9 and TRBJ2-3; no clear D gene. The CDR3 runs to 15 residues. Germline values: CDR1 SEHNR, CDR2 FQNEAQ (reference sequence). V lost 1 base and J 2 bases, leaving 10 bases between the germline ends.

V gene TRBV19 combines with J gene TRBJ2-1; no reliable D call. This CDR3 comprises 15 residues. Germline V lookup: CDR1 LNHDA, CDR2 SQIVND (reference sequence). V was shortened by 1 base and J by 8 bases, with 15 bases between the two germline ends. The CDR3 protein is CASSIGFFLADEQFF. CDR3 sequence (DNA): TGTGCCAGTAGTATAGGGTTTTTTTTGGCGGATGAGCAGTTCTTC.

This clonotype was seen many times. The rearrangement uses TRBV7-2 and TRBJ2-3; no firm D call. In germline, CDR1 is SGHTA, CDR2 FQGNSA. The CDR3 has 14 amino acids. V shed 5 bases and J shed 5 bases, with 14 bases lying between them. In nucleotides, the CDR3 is TGTGCCAGCAGCCCGCCCCGAGATTTAGATACGCAGTATTTT. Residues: CASSPPRDLDTQYF.

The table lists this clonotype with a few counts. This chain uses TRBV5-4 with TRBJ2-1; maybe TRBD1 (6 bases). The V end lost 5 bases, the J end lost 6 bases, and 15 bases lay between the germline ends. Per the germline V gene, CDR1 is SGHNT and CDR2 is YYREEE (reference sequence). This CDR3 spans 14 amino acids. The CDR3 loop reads CASSFRDKINEQFF. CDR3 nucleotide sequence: TGTGCCAGCAGTTTCCGGGACAAGATCAATGAGCAGTTCTTC.

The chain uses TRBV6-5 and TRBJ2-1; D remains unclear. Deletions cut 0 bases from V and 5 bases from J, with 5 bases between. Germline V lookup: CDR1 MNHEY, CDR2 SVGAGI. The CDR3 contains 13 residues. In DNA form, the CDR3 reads TGTGCCAGCAGTTACTCACAGAACAATGAGCAGTTCTTC. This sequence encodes CASSYSQNNEQFF.

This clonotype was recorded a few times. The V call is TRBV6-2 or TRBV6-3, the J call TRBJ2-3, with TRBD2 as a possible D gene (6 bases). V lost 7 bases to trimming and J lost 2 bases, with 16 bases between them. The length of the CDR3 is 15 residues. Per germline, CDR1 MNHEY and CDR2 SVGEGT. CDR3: CASNLQGLPTDTQYF. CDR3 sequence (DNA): TGTGCCAGCAACCTTCAAGGACTACCCACAGATACGCAGTATTTT.

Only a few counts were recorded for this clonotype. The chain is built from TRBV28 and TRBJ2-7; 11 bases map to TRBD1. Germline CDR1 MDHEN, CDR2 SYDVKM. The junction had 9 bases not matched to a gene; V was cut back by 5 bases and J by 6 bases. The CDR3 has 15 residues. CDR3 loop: CASSQVGTGGLEQYF. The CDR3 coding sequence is TGTGCCAGCAGTCAAGTGGGGACAGGGGGGCTCGAGCAGTACTTC.

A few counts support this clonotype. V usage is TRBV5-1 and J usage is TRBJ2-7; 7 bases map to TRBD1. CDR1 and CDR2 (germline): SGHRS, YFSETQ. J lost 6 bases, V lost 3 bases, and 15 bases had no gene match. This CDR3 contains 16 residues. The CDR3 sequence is CASSSGWDRGSTEQYF. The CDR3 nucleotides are TGCGCCAGCAGCTCGGGATGGGACAGAGGGTCGACCGAGCAGTACTTC.

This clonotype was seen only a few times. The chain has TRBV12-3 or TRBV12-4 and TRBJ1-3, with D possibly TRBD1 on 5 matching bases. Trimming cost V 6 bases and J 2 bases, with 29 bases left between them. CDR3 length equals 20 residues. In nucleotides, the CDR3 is TGTGCCAGCAGATCCGTTGCCTTCGGGGCCCCTTGGAGGGCTGGAAACACCATATATTTT. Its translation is CASRSVAFGAPWRAGNTIYF.

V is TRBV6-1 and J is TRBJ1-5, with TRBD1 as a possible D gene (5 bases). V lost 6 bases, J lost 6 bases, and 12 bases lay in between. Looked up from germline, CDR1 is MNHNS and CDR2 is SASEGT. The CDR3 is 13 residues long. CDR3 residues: CASRQGNSQPQHF. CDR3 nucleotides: TGTGCCAGCAGGCAGGGCAACAGTCAGCCCCAGCATTTT.

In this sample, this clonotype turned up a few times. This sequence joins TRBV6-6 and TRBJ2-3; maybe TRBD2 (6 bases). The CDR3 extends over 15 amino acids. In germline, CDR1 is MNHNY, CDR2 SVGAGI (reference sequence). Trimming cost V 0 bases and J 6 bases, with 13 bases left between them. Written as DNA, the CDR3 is TGTGCCAGCAGTTACTCGGCGGGATCACGGGATACGCAGTATTTT. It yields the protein CASSYSAGSRDTQYF.

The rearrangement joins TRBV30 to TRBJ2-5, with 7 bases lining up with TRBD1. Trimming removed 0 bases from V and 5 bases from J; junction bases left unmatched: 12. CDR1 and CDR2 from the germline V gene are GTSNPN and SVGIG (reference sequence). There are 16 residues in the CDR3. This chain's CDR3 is CAWSVPSLTGTETQYF. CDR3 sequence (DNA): TGTGCCTGGAGTGTACCGAGCCTGACAGGGACCGAGACCCAGTACTTC.

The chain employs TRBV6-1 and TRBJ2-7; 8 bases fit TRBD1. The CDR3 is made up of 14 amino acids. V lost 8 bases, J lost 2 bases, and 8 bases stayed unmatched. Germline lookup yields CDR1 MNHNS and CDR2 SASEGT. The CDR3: CASRRQGRPYEQYF. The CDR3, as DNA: TGTGCCAGCCGACGACAGGGGCGTCCCTACGAGCAGTACTTC.